This T cell receptor (beta chain) was obtained from a study of OX40 agonist ivuxolimab in advanced cancers. Background on the study: At 0.01 to 10 mg/kg, ivuxolimab was administered intravenously to patients every 2 weeks. People in dose escalation had one of these cancers: hepatocellular carcinoma, melanoma, renal cell or head and neck cancer. Study-wide findings and caveats: Clonal expansion from baseline to week 6 occurred in both CD4+ and CD8+ T cells. The study found that CD8+ T cells averaged more expanded clones than CD4+.

This clone is a singleton in its sample. Its target is not known. Assay: immunoSEQ multiplex PCR; the TCRdb copy retains only in-frame clones and omits some. The repertoire consists of fewer than 25,000 clones, with approximately 80% occurring once and the leading ten covering 1.4%. CDR1 is SGHDT, CDR2 YYEEEE, per germline. This CDR3 spans 12 amino acids. Trimming took 0 bases from V and 5 from J, leaving 3 bases between them. The origin of this receptor is an adult with an advanced solid tumor such as melanoma, head and neck, liver or kidney cancer. The gene calls are TRBV5-6 and TRBJ2-1, with D unclear. The material sequenced was CD4+ or CD8+ T cells sorted from blood, taken in a trial of the OX40 agonist ivuxolimab. The CDR3 bases are TGTGCCAGCAGCTTGGTTGACAATGAGCAGTTCTTC. Encoded protein: CASSLVDNEQFF.